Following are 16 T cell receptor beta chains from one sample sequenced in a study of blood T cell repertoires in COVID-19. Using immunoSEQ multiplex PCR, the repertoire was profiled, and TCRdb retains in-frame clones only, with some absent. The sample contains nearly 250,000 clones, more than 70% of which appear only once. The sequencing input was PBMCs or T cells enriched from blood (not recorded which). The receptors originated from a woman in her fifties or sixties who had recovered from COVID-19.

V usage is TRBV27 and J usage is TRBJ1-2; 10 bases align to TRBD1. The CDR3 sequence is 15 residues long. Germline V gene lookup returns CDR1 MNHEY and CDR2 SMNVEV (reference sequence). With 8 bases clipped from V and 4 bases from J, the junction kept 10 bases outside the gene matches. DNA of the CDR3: TGTGCCAGCCGTCCCGGGACAGGGGCGACCTATGGCTACACCTTC. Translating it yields CASRPGTGATYGYTF.

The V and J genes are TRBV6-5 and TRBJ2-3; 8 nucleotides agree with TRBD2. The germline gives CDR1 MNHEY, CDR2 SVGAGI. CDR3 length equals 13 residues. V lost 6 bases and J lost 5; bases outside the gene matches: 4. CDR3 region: CASSVSGRDTQYF. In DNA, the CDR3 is TGTGCCAGCAGCGTAAGCGGGAGAGATACGCAGTATTTT.

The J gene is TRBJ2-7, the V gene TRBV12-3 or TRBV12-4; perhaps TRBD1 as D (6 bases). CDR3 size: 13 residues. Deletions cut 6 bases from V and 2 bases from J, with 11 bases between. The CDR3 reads CASSLRQAYEQYF. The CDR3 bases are TGTGCCAGCAGCTTAAGACAGGCCTACGAGCAGTACTTC.

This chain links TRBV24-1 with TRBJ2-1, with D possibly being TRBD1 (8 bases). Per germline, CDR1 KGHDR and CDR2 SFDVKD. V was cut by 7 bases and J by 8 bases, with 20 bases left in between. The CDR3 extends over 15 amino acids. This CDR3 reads CATRASGDRGHEQFF. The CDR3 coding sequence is TGTGCCACCAGGGCTAGCGGAGACAGGGGCCATGAGCAGTTCTTC.

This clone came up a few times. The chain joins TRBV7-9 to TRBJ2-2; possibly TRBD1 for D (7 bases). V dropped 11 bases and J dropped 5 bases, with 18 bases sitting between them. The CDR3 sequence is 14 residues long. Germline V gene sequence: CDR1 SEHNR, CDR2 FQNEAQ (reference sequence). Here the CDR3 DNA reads TGTGCCCAGGAGGGGGCGTCACGGACCGGGGAGCTGTTTTTT. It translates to CAQEGASRTGELFF.

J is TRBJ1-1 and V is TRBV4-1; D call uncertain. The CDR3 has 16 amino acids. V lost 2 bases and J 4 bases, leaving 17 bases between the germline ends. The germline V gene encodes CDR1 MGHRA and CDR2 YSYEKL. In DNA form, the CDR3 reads TGCGCCAGCAGCCAAATATTAGGCGTACGGAGCACTGAAGCTTTCTTT. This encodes CASSQILGVRSTEAFF.

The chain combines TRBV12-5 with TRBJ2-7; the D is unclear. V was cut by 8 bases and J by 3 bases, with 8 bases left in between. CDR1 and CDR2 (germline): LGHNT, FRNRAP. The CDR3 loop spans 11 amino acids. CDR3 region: CASTADYEQYF. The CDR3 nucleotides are TGTGCTAGTACCGCAGACTACGAGCAGTACTTC.

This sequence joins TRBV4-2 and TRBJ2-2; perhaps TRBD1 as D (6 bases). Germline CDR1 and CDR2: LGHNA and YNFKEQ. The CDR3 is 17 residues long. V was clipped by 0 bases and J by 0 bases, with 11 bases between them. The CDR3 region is CASSQDRTDANTGELFF. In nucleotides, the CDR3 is TGTGCCAGCAGCCAAGATAGGACAGACGCGAACACCGGGGAGCTGTTTTTT.

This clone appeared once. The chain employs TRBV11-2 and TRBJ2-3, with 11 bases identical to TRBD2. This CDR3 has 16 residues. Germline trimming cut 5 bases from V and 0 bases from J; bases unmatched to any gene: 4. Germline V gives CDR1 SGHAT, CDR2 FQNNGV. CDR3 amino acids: CASSPWTSGSTDTQYF. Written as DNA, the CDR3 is TGTGCCAGCAGCCCTTGGACTAGCGGGAGCACAGATACGCAGTATTTT.

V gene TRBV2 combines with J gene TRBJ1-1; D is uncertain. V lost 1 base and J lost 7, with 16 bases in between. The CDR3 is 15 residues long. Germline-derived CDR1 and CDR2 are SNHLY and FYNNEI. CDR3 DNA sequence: TGTGCCAGCAGTGAAGGAAGTGTTCAGGTCGATGAAGCTTTCTTT. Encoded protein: CASSEGSVQVDEAFF.

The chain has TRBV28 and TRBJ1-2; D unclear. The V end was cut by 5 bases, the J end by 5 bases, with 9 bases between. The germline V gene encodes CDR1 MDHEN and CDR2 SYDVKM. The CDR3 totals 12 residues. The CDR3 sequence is CASSATVYGYTF. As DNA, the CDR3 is TGTGCCAGCAGTGCCACAGTATATGGCTACACCTTC.

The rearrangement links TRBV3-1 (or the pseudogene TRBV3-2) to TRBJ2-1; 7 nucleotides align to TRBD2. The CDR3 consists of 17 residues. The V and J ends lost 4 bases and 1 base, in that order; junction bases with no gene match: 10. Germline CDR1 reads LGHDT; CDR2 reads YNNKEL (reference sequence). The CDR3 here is CASSLKVREQSYNEQFF. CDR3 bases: TGTGCCAGCAGCCTTAAGGTGCGGGAGCAGTCCTACAATGAGCAGTTCTTC.

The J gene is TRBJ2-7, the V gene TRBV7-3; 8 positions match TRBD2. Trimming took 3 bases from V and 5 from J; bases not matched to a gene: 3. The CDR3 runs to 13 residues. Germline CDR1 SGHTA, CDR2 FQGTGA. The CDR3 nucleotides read TGTGCCAGCAGCTTGGGACTAGGAGACGAGCAGTACTTC. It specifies CASSLGLGDEQYF.

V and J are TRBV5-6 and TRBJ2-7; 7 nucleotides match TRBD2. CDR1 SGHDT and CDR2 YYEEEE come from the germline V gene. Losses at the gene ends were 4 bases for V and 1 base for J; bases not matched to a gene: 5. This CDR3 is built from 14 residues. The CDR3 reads CASSALAASYEQYF. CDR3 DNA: TGTGCCAGCAGCGCCCTAGCGGCATCCTACGAGCAGTACTTC. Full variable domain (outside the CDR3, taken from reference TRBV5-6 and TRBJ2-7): DAGVTQSPTHLIKTRGQQVTLRCSPKSGHDTVSWYQQALGQGPQFIFQYYEEEERQRGNFPDRFSGHQFPNYSSELNVNALLLGDSALYLCASSALAASYEQYFGPGTRLTVT.

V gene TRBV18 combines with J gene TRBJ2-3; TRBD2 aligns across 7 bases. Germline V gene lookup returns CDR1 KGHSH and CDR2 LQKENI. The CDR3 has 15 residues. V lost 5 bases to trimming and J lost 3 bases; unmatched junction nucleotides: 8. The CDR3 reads CASSEQRGRTDTQYF. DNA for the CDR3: TGTGCCAGCTCAGAGCAGCGGGGTCGGACAGATACGCAGTATTTT.

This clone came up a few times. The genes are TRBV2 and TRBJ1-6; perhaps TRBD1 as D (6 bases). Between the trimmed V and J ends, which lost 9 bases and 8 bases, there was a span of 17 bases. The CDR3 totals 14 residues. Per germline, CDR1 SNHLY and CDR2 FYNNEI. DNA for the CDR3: TGTGCCAGTAACAGGGATGGGTTAGATTCACCCCTCCACTTT. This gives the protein CASNRDGLDSPLHF.